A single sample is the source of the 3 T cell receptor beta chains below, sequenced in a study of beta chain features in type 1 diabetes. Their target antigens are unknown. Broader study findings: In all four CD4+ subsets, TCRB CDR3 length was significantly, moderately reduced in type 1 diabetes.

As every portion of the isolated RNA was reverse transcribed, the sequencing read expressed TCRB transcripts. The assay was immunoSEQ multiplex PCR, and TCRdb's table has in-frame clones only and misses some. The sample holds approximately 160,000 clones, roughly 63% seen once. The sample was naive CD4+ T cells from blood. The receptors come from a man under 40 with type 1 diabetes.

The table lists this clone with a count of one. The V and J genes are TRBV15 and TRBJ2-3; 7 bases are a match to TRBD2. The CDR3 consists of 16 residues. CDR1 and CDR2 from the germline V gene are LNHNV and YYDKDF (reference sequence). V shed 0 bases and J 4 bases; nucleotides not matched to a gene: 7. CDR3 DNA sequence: TGTGCCACCAGCAGAGATCTCGGGGGGTTCGCAGATACGCAGTATTTT. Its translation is CATSRDLGGFADTQYF.

The CDR3: CSLWVNTEAFF. In nucleotides, the CDR3 is TGCAGTCTATGGGTGAACACTGAAGCTTTCTTT. The rearrangement uses TRBV20-1 and TRBJ1-1; D remains ambiguous. The CDR3 contains 11 residues. CDR1 and CDR2 (germline): DFQATT, SNEGSKA (reference sequence). The germline V and J ends were trimmed by 8 bases and 0 bases, with 7 bases remaining between them.

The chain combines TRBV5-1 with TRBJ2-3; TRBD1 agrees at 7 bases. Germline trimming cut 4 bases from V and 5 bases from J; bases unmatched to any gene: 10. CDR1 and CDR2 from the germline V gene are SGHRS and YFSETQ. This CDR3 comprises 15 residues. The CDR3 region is CASSPTGVLEDTQYF. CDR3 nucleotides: TGCGCCAGCAGCCCTACAGGGGTACTGGAAGATACGCAGTATTTT.